These 12 T cell receptor beta chains were all obtained from the same sample, sequenced in a study of technical replicates of blood from a few donors. Some clones are missing from TCRdb's copy, which holds only in-frame ones; the method was immunoSEQ multiplex PCR. The table shows fewer than 85,000 clones, with about 94% occurring only once. Sequencing was carried out using T cells isolated from PBMCs. Source of these receptors: a human donor in good health.

This chain links TRBV4-1 with TRBJ1-4; D is undetermined. The ends were cut back, 3 bases at V and 5 bases at J, with 7 bases in the middle. The CDR3 is made up of 13 amino acids. Germline CDR1 and CDR2: MGHRA and YSYEKL. In nucleotides, the CDR3 is TGCGCCAGCAGCCATTCCCCAAATGAAAAACTGTTTTTT. Protein: CASSHSPNEKLFF.

This rearrangement joins TRBV7-3 to TRBJ2-1; D perhaps matches TRBD2 (6 bases). CDR3 length: 15 amino acids. The germline V and J ends were trimmed by 3 bases and 8 bases, with 17 bases remaining between them. Germline V gives CDR1 SGHTA, CDR2 FQGTGA. The CDR3 here is CASSFEVGRGYEQFF. The CDR3 nucleotides read TGTGCCAGCAGCTTTGAAGTGGGGCGGGGCTATGAGCAGTTCTTC.

As DNA, the CDR3 is TGTGCCAGCAGTTACCTACAGGGGGCGCAATACGAGCAGTACTTC. It is translated as CASSYLQGAQYEQYF. This sequence joins TRBV6-5 and TRBJ2-7; TRBD1 matches at 9 bases. CDR1 and CDR2 (germline): MNHEY, SVGAGI. The CDR3 sequence is 15 residues long. With 2 bases clipped from V and 4 bases from J, the junction kept 6 bases outside the gene matches.

The V call is TRBV27, the J call TRBJ2-3, with 9 bases identical to TRBD1. With V trimmed by 0 bases and J by 4 bases, 5 bases remained unmatched. From germline, CDR1 is MNHEY and CDR2 SMNVEV (reference sequence). The CDR3 consists of 16 residues. CDR3 bases: TGTGCCAGCAGTTTATCGCCGACAGGGGGGGCAGATACGCAGTATTTT. It translates to CASSLSPTGGADTQYF.

This sequence joins TRBV9 and TRBJ1-1, with 8 nucleotides matching TRBD1. V was pared by 0 bases and J by 0 bases, with 4 bases of the junction left unmatched. CDR1 and CDR2 (germline): SGDLS, YYNGEE. The CDR3 is 16 residues long. The CDR3 here is CASSVARTGMNTEAFF. Written as DNA, the CDR3 is TGTGCCAGCAGCGTAGCTCGGACAGGGATGAACACTGAAGCTTTCTTT.

This chain connects TRBV19 to TRBJ2-7, with 9 bases fitting TRBD1. CDR3 length: 15 residues. V trimming: 5 bases; J trimming: 3 bases; junction bases outside the gene matches: 8. CDR1 is LNHDA, CDR2 SQIVND, per germline (reference sequence). DNA of the CDR3: TGTGCCAGTAGTTCCCTTCCGGGACAGGGCTACGAGCAGTACTTC. Its protein is CASSSLPGQGYEQYF.

This rearrangement joins TRBV27 to TRBJ2-1, with 8 bases lining up with TRBD1. The length of the CDR3 is 14 residues. V lost 3 bases, J lost 4 bases, and 2 bases stayed unmatched. Looked up from germline, CDR1 is MNHEY and CDR2 is SMNVEV (reference sequence). The CDR3 DNA sequence: TGTGCCAGCAGTTTGACAGGGGCTTACAATGAGCAGTTCTTC. Residues: CASSLTGAYNEQFF.

The chain links TRBV2 to TRBJ1-2; 8 bases are shared with TRBD1. Germline V lookup: CDR1 SNHLY, CDR2 FYNNEI. This CDR3 region has 14 residues. Unmatched junction bases numbered 8, after V lost 7 bases and J lost 4 bases. CDR3 DNA: TGTGCCAGCAAGGGCCAGGGGGCTATCTATGGCTACACCTTC. Translation: CASKGQGAIYGYTF.

The chain carries TRBV27 and TRBJ1-5; no reliable D call. The CDR3 sequence is 13 residues long. The V gene's germline CDR1 is MNHEY and CDR2 SMNVEV (reference sequence). V was clipped by 0 bases and J by 6 bases, with 6 bases between them. CDR3 sequence: CASSLSTGQPQHF. The CDR3, as DNA: TGTGCCAGCAGTTTATCGACGGGTCAGCCCCAGCATTTT.

V gene TRBV27 combines with J gene TRBJ2-7; the D gene is possibly TRBD2 (7 bases). CDR1 is MNHEY and CDR2 is SMNVEV in the germline V gene (reference sequence). Trimming shortened V by 11 bases and J by 0 bases, and 14 bases separated the two germline ends. This CDR3 has 13 residues. CDR3 residues: CASQGGDSYEQYF. The CDR3 bases are TGTGCCTCACAAGGGGGGGACTCCTACGAGCAGTACTTC.

This chain connects TRBV6-6 to TRBJ2-7; D perhaps matches TRBD1 (6 bases). This CDR3 has 13 amino acids. In germline, CDR1 is MNHNY, CDR2 SVGAGI (reference sequence). V was clipped by 4 bases and J by 3 bases, with 10 bases between them. The CDR3 DNA reads TGTGCCAGCAGTTTGGACAGCTTCTACGAGCAGTACTTC. Residues: CASSLDSFYEQYF.

The chain carries TRBV6-5 and TRBJ1-5; D call uncertain. From germline, CDR1 is MNHEY and CDR2 SVGAGI. V lost 2 bases, J lost 3 bases, and 5 bases lay in between. The CDR3 covers 13 residues. The CDR3 DNA reads TGTGCCAGCAGTTACCGCGACAATCAGCCCCAGCATTTT. This gives the protein CASSYRDNQPQHF.